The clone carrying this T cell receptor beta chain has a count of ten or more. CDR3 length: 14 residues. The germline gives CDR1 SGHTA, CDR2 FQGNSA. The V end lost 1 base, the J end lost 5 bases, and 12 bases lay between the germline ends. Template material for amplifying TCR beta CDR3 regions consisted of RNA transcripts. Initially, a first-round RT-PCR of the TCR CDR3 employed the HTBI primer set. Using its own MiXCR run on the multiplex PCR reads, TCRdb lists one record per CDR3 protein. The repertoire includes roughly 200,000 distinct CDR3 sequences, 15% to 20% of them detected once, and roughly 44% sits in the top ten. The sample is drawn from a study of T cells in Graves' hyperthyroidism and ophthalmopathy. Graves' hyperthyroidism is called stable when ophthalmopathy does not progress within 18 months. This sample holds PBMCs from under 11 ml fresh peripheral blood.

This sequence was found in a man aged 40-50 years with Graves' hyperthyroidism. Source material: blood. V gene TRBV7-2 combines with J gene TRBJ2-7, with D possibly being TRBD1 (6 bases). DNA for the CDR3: TGTGCCAGCAGCTTAGGTGGGGGCCGCGACGAGCAGTACTTC. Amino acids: CASSLGGGRDEQYF.